What follows is one T cell receptor (beta chain) and its context. Its antigen is undetermined. The data were taken from a study of post-analysis software for immune sequencing data. The ends lost 6 bases at V and 2 bases at J; junction bases unmatched: 8. Germline CDR1 is SGHRS and CDR2 is YFSETQ. This CDR3 spans 15 amino acids. Study-level findings and limits: Patients used roughly five TRBV segments, including TRBV5-6, TRBV5-1 and TRBV20-1, more often than controls.

Unique molecular identifiers had been added to the TCR beta cDNA libraries. Yield was 450,000 to 650,000 cDNA molecules from roughly 0.93 to 9.6 million T cells. One entry per CDR3 protein results from TCRdb running MiXCR on the PCR reads. The sample lists hundreds of thousands of distinct CDR3 sequences; roughly three fifths were seen once. The V call is TRBV5-1, the J call TRBJ2-3, with 8 nucleotides matching TRBD1. Sequencing was carried out using blood. This clonotype originated in a girl aged 2 to 10 with multiple sclerosis. DNA of the CDR3: TGCGCCAGCAACACAGGGGGAAGGGACACAGATACGCAGTATTTT. Translation: CASNTGGRDTDTQYF.